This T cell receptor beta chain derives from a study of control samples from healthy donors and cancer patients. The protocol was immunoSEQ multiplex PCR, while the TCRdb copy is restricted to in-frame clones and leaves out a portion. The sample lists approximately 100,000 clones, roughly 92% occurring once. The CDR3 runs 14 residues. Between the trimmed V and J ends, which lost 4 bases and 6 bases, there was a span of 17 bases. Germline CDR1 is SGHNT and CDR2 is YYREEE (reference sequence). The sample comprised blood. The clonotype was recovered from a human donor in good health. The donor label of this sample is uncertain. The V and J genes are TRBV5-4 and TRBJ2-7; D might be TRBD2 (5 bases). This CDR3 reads CASSPRDTVREQYF. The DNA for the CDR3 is TGTGCCAGCAGCCCCCGGGATACAGTCCGCGAGCAGTACTTC.